The 20 T cell receptor beta chains below all came from one sample that was sequenced in a study of blood T cell repertoires in COVID-19. Profiled with immunoSEQ multiplex PCR; TCRdb holds only in-frame clones, not every one. The data show tens of thousands of clones, 91% seen once. Sequencing was performed on peripheral blood. The receptor set was obtained from a woman aged 25 to 45 in a cohort sampled during active COVID-19.

This chain connects TRBV7-9 to TRBJ1-5; D remains unclear. In germline, CDR1 is SEHNR, CDR2 FQNEAQ (reference sequence). CDR3 size: 16 residues. Trimming shortened V by 5 bases and J by 2 bases, and 16 bases separated the two germline ends. The CDR3 DNA reads TGTGCCAGCAGCCCAGCGGGTGTTGTCGGCAATCAGCCCCAGCATTTT. This sequence encodes CASSPAGVVGNQPQHF.

The rearrangement uses TRBV4-2 and TRBJ1-4; D unresolved. Germline lookup yields CDR1 LGHNA and CDR2 YNFKEQ. This CDR3 spans 16 amino acids. V was trimmed by 4 bases and J by 8 bases, leaving 20 bases between them. Here the CDR3 DNA reads TGTGCCAGCAGCCTTGCGAACAGAGGGCCAAGGGAAAAACTGTTTTTT. Translation gives CASSLANRGPREKLFF.

V usage is TRBV20-1 and J usage is TRBJ1-5, with unresolved D. Per germline, CDR1 DFQATT and CDR2 SNEGSKA (reference sequence). Deletions cut 3 bases from V and 6 bases from J, with 18 bases between. The length of the CDR3 is 15 residues. CDR3: CSASLVEREGQPQHF. The CDR3 nucleotides read TGCAGTGCTAGTTTGGTGGAGAGGGAGGGTCAGCCCCAGCATTTT.

This chain uses TRBV10-1 with TRBJ2-7; 7 bases match TRBD1. The CDR3 runs to 15 residues. The trim removed 0 bases at V and 6 bases at J, leaving 8 bases unmatched. Germline V gives CDR1 WNHNN, CDR2 SYGVQD (reference sequence). DNA of the CDR3: TGCGCCAGCAGTGAGTCGCGGCAGGGGGTCGGCGAGCAGTACTTC. Protein: CASSESRQGVGEQYF.

A single count supports this clone. This chain connects TRBV28 to TRBJ2-1; TRBD2 is a possible D gene (6 bases). Germline V gene sequence: CDR1 MDHEN, CDR2 SYDVKM. This CDR3 has 15 amino acids. The V end was cut by 5 bases, the J end by 1 base, with 12 bases between. The CDR3 here is CASSPRDFSYNEQFF. In DNA form, the CDR3 reads TGTGCCAGCAGTCCGCGGGACTTTTCCTACAATGAGCAGTTCTTC.

The rearrangement joins TRBV2 to TRBJ1-5, with 8 bases that match TRBD1. Trimming took 8 bases from V and 4 from J; bases not matched to a gene: 10. Germline loops: CDR1 SNHLY, CDR2 FYNNEI. The CDR3 spans 15 residues. The CDR3: CASQPNRGWNQPQHF. In DNA, the CDR3 is TGTGCCAGCCAGCCGAACAGGGGGTGGAATCAGCCCCAGCATTTT.

The J gene is TRBJ1-2, the V gene TRBV4-1; TRBD1 agrees at 8 bases. CDR1 MGHRA and CDR2 YSYEKL come from the germline V gene. V trimming: 4 bases; J trimming: 2 bases; junction bases outside the gene matches: 9. This CDR3 region has 16 residues. CDR3 nucleotide sequence: TGCGCCAGCAGCCTCGGGACAGGACAGTTAAACTATGGCTACACCTTC. Its protein product is CASSLGTGQLNYGYTF.

This chain links TRBV30 with TRBJ2-1; 14 nucleotides agree with TRBD2. CDR1 and CDR2 from the germline V gene are GTSNPN and SVGIG (reference sequence). This CDR3 comprises 15 residues. V dropped 6 bases and J dropped 7; count of bases not matched to a gene: 8. The CDR3 nucleotides are TGTGCCTGCCAAAGGGGGACTAGCGGGAGTAATGAGCAGTTCTTC. Its translation is CACQRGTSGSNEQFF.

This sequence joins TRBV5-1 and TRBJ2-1, with TRBD2 as a possible D gene (5 bases). CDR1 is SGHRS and CDR2 is YFSETQ in the germline V gene. CDR3 size: 16 residues. Between the trimmed V and J ends, which lost 5 bases and 6 bases, there was a span of 21 bases. CDR3 nucleotide sequence: TGCGCCAGCAGGGCGGGTAGCTGGGGTTTTATCAATGAGCAGTTCTTC. Its translation: CASRAGSWGFINEQFF.

This clone was recorded once. The rearrangement links TRBV6-5 to TRBJ2-3, with D tentatively TRBD2 (5 bases). This CDR3 contains 14 residues. The V and J ends lost 6 bases and 3 bases respectively, with 13 bases between them. Per the germline V gene, CDR1 is MNHEY and CDR2 is SVGAGI. CDR3: CASRSLGVTDTQYF. The CDR3 DNA reads TGTGCCAGCAGGTCACTAGGAGTTACAGATACGCAGTATTTT.

V and J are TRBV20-1 and TRBJ2-3; 13 nucleotides agree with TRBD2. The V gene end was trimmed by 5 bases and the J gene end by 6 bases; junction bases not matched to a gene: 11. There are 16 residues in the CDR3. From germline, CDR1 is DFQATT and CDR2 SNEGSKA (reference sequence). In nucleotides, the CDR3 is TGCAGTGCTCGTGGACTAGCGGGAGCAACGGGGGATACGCAGTATTTT. It specifies CSARGLAGATGDTQYF.

The chain combines TRBV29-1 with TRBJ2-7; TRBD2 matches 11 bases. Trimming cost V 5 bases and J 3 bases; bases outside gene matches: 3. Germline values: CDR1 SQVTM, CDR2 ANQGSEA. The CDR3 loop spans 13 amino acids. Written as DNA, the CDR3 is TGCAGCGTTCTTACTAGCGGGAGCTACGAGCAGTACTTC. Its translation: CSVLTSGSYEQYF.

The chain recombines TRBV27 with TRBJ2-2, with D perhaps matching TRBD2 (6 bases). The CDR3 consists of 15 residues. V lost 3 bases and J 6 bases, leaving 14 bases between the germline ends. From germline, CDR1 is MNHEY and CDR2 SMNVEV (reference sequence). Written as DNA, the CDR3 is TGTGCCAGCAGTTTTGCGGGATTGGGTTCCGGGGAGCTGTTTTTT. Translating it yields CASSFAGLGSGELFF.

The chain uses TRBV2 and TRBJ1-6; D is ambiguous. The germline V gene encodes CDR1 SNHLY and CDR2 FYNNEI. V lost 7 bases to trimming and J lost 8 bases, with 15 bases between them. The CDR3 totals 14 residues. The CDR3 reads CASTPVVGHSPLHF. DNA for the CDR3: TGTGCCAGCACCCCCGTTGTCGGTCATTCACCCCTCCACTTT.

This clone occurred once. Here the CDR3 reads CASSQASVRDTGELFF. CDR3 DNA sequence: TGTGCCAGCAGCCAAGCCTCAGTCAGGGACACCGGGGAGCTGTTTTTT. The chain carries TRBV4-2 and TRBJ2-2; maybe TRBD1 (5 bases). The CDR3 length is 16 residues. Germline values: CDR1 LGHNA, CDR2 YNFKEQ. V was shortened by 1 base and J by 3 bases, with 12 bases between the two germline ends.

This CDR3 reads CASSYAGGDNEQFF. CDR3 nucleotides: TGTGCCAGCAGTTACGCGGGAGGCGACAATGAGCAGTTCTTC. V is TRBV6-2 or TRBV6-3 and J is TRBJ2-1; 8 positions match TRBD2. Trimming took 2 bases from V and 5 from J; bases not matched to a gene: 2. CDR1 is MNHEY and CDR2 is SVGEGT in the germline V gene. This CDR3 comprises 14 residues.

V and J are TRBV9 and TRBJ2-7; 7 nucleotides match TRBD2. After removal of 0 bases from V and 0 bases from J, the junction contained 3 bases not matched to a gene. Germline-derived CDR1 and CDR2 are SGDLS and YYNGEE. The CDR3 is made up of 15 amino acids. This CDR3 is CASSVGGSSSYEQYF. The DNA for the CDR3 is TGTGCCAGCAGCGTAGGCGGGAGTTCCTCCTACGAGCAGTACTTC.

The chain recombines TRBV30 with TRBJ2-7; the match to TRBD2 covers 7 bases. This CDR3 has 14 amino acids. V was pared by 0 bases and J by 4 bases, with 6 bases of the junction left unmatched. Germline CDR1 and CDR2: GTSNPN and SVGIG (reference sequence). CDR3 sequence: CAWSVMGEGYEQYF. The CDR3 bases are TGTGCCTGGAGTGTAATGGGGGAGGGGTACGAGCAGTACTTC.

The J gene is TRBJ2-7, the V gene TRBV7-8; D is possibly TRBD2 (6 bases). V lost 5 bases and J lost 3, with 14 bases in between. The CDR3 extends over 14 amino acids. Germline V gene data show CDR1 as SGHVS and CDR2 as FQNEAQ. The CDR3 loop is CASSPGLVNYEQYF. Written as DNA, the CDR3 is TGTGCCAGCAGCCCGGGACTGGTAAACTACGAGCAGTACTTC.

The rearrangement links TRBV10-3 to TRBJ2-2; 8 positions agree with TRBD1. V was pared by 0 bases and J by 7 bases, with 4 bases of the junction left unmatched. The germline CDR1 and CDR2 sequences are ENHRY and SYGVKD. This CDR3 region has 15 residues. CDR3 sequence reads: CAISESDREGGELFF. Written as DNA, the CDR3 is TGTGCCATCAGTGAGTCGGACAGGGAAGGCGGGGAGCTGTTTTTT.